One sample yielded the 21 T cell receptor beta chains listed below, sequenced in a study of early T cells in non-severe SARS-CoV-2 infection. Each CDR3 protein gets one entry after TCRdb re-called the 5' RACE reads with MiXCR. The sample has tens of thousands of distinct CDR3 sequences, 4% to 5% seen once; the top ten hold roughly 5.5%. Sequences were obtained from whole blood. Every receptor here comes from an adult who was a healthcare worker with PCR-confirmed SARS-CoV-2 infection or an uninfected control (not recorded which).

This clonotype has at least ten counts. This sequence joins TRBV12-3 or TRBV12-4 and TRBJ1-4; D might be TRBD1 (6 bases). Trimming stripped 5 bases from V and 5 bases from J, with 15 bases between. This CDR3 is built from 15 residues. The CDR3 region is CASSLSQGGNEKLFF. The CDR3 bases are TGTGCCAGCAGTCTTTCACAGGGAGGGAATGAAAAACTGTTTTTT.

This clonotype showed up many times. The chain employs TRBV20-1 and TRBJ2-7; 7 bases match TRBD2. V dropped 0 bases and J dropped 6; count of bases not matched to a gene: 8. Germline V CDR1 and CDR2: DFQATT, SNEGSKA (reference sequence). This CDR3 has 14 residues. The DNA for the CDR3 is TGCAGTGCTAGAGACCCCCGACTAGCAGCCGAGCAGTACTTC. It is translated as CSARDPRLAAEQYF.

This clonotype has a count of ten or more. For the CDR3, the DNA is TGTGCCAGCAGTTTAAACCCGAGGATTAGCTCCTACGAGCAGTACTTC. Translated, it gives CASSLNPRISSYEQYF. J is TRBJ2-7 and V is TRBV28; D remains unclear. Per germline, CDR1 MDHEN and CDR2 SYDVKM. This CDR3 has 16 residues. Trimming removed 2 bases from V and 0 bases from J, with 14 bases in between.

This clonotype was observed many times. The V gene is TRBV29-1, the J gene TRBJ2-1; D is ambiguous. The CDR3 totals 10 residues. The ends were cut back, 7 bases at V and 7 bases at J, with 8 bases in the middle. Germline loops: CDR1 SQVTM, CDR2 ANQGSEA. The CDR3 is CSAEANEQFF. The CDR3 DNA reads TGCAGCGCTGAGGCTAATGAGCAGTTCTTC.

Many counts were recorded for this clonotype. The V gene is TRBV24-1, the J gene TRBJ2-3; 7 nucleotides match TRBD1. CDR3 length: 15 residues. Germline V gene data show CDR1 as KGHDR and CDR2 as SFDVKD. J was trimmed by 6 bases and V by 2 bases; bases with no gene match: 7. Here the CDR3 DNA reads TGTGCCACCAGTGATTCAGCCTTGACAGGGGATACGCAGTATTTT. It is translated as CATSDSALTGDTQYF.

This clonotype appeared many times. The chain employs TRBV29-1 and TRBJ2-1; no definite D call. The V and J ends lost 6 bases and 6 bases respectively, with 15 bases between them. The CDR3 contains 13 residues. Germline lookup yields CDR1 SQVTM and CDR2 ANQGSEA. The CDR3 region is CSVSGPRGNEQFF. The CDR3 coding sequence is TGCAGCGTCTCGGGTCCCCGTGGCAATGAGCAGTTCTTC.

This clonotype appeared many times. The chain is built from TRBV12-3 or TRBV12-4 and TRBJ2-7; TRBD1 or TRBD2 may be the D gene (7 bases each). V was cut by 4 bases and J by 5 bases, with 12 bases left in between. The CDR3 loop spans 13 amino acids. CDR3 sequence reads: CASSSQGGDEQYF. The CDR3 nucleotides are TGTGCCAGCAGTTCGCAGGGGGGGGACGAGCAGTACTTC.

This clonotype was detected many times. The V call is TRBV28, the J call TRBJ2-7; no firm D call. Deletions cut 4 bases from V and 8 bases from J, with 15 bases between. The CDR3 sequence is 13 residues long. Per the germline V gene, CDR1 is MDHEN and CDR2 is SYDVKM. The CDR3 coding sequence is TGTGCCAGCAGTTACGCCGCAAACCCTAAGCAGTACTTC. Its translation is CASSYAANPKQYF.

This clonotype was recorded at least ten times. The chain has TRBV14 and TRBJ1-1; D gene uncertain. Per the germline V gene, CDR1 is SGHDN and CDR2 is FVKESK. This CDR3 is 13 amino acids long. Trimming cost V 2 bases and J 3 bases, with 7 bases left between them. The CDR3 loop is CASSQMGYTEAFF. Here the CDR3 DNA reads TGTGCCAGCAGCCAAATGGGGTACACTGAAGCTTTCTTT.

This clonotype was observed at least ten times. The J gene is TRBJ2-7, the V gene TRBV12-3 or TRBV12-4, with D uncertain. The CDR3 spans 12 residues. V shed 6 bases and J shed 4 bases, with 10 bases lying between them. As DNA, the CDR3 is TGTGCCAGCAGCCTGGGGAATTACGAGCAGTACTTC. Residues: CASSLGNYEQYF.

This clonotype was counted many times. V and J are TRBV5-4 and TRBJ2-3, with 9 bases matching TRBD2. J gave up 0 bases and V 6 bases, and 8 bases lay outside the gene matches. The CDR3 length is 16 residues. Per germline, CDR1 SGHNT and CDR2 YYREEE (reference sequence). The CDR3 sequence: CASKKGLASSTDTQYF. The CDR3 coding sequence is TGTGCCAGCAAGAAGGGACTAGCATCTAGCACAGATACGCAGTATTTT.

This clonotype was counted at least ten times. This rearrangement joins TRBV10-3 to TRBJ2-1; 8 positions agree with TRBD2. The germline CDR1 and CDR2 sequences are ENHRY and SYGVKD. V trimming: 2 bases; J trimming: 10 bases; junction bases outside the gene matches: 13. This CDR3 region has 16 residues. The CDR3 DNA follows: TGTGCCATCAGTGAGGCGAACGGGGGGGATCGGCGCGAGCAGTTCTTC. Residues: CAISEANGGDRREQFF.

This clonotype was recorded at least ten times. V is TRBV29-1 and J is TRBJ2-5; TRBD2 agrees at 12 bases. With V trimmed by 3 bases and J by 5 bases, 10 bases remained unmatched. Germline lookup yields CDR1 SQVTM and CDR2 ANQGSEA. The CDR3 sequence is 16 residues long. As DNA, the CDR3 is TGCAGCGTTGAGCCGACTAGCGGGAGATCGGGGGAGACCCAGTACTTC. Translating gives CSVEPTSGRSGETQYF.

This clonotype is labeled medium-sized. The chain combines TRBV7-8 with TRBJ1-1; 7 positions match TRBD1. Losses at the gene ends were 5 bases for V and 9 bases for J; bases not matched to a gene: 12. The CDR3 consists of 14 residues. In germline, CDR1 is SGHVS, CDR2 FQNEAQ. CDR3 nucleotide sequence: TGTGCCAGCAGCGGGGCGAGAGGGGGCGGAAAAGCTTTCTTT. Protein product: CASSGARGGGKAFF.

This clonotype was observed many times. The chain is built from TRBV9 and TRBJ2-1, with 13 bases matching TRBD2. Looked up from germline, CDR1 is SGDLS and CDR2 is YYNGEE. This CDR3 comprises 15 residues. J gave up 8 bases and V 0 bases, and 2 bases lay outside the gene matches. The CDR3 DNA reads TGTGCCAGCAGCGTAGGGACTAGCGGGGGAGATGAGCAGTTCTTC. Protein product: CASSVGTSGGDEQFF. The variable domain in full, with the rest retrieved from reference TRBV9 and TRBJ2-1, is DSGVTQTPKHLITATGQRVTLRCSPRSGDLSVYWYQQSLDQGLQFLIQYYNGEERAKGNILERFSAQQFPDLHSELNLSSLELGDSALYFCASSVGTSGGDEQFFGPGTRLTVL.

The table lists this clonotype with many counts. The V and J genes are TRBV5-5 and TRBJ2-2; D remains ambiguous. Germline CDR1 and CDR2: SGHKS and YYEKEE (reference sequence). CDR3 length: 15 amino acids. Trimming left V 4 bases short and J 5 bases short, with 15 bases between. The CDR3 DNA is TGTGCCAGCAGCGGGTGGGGTTCCGGTACCGGGGAGCTGTTTTTT. Translation: CASSGWGSGTGELFF.

This clonotype was observed at least ten times. The chain uses TRBV7-7 and TRBJ2-3, with D tentatively TRBD1 or TRBD2 (5 bases each). CDR1 is SSHAT and CDR2 is FNYEAQ in the germline V gene (reference sequence). Trimming stripped 5 bases from V and 1 base from J, with 10 bases between. This CDR3 comprises 14 residues. CDR3 protein: CASSPLGGTDTQYF. The CDR3 DNA reads as TGTGCCAGCAGCCCCCTGGGGGGCACAGATACGCAGTATTTT.

The chain uses TRBV7-9 and TRBJ1-2, with D possibly matching TRBD1 (6 bases). V was shortened by 1 base and J by 4 bases, with 13 bases between the two germline ends. CDR1 SEHNR and CDR2 FQNEAQ come from the germline V gene (reference sequence). This CDR3 region has 15 residues. CDR3: CASSLVSDSSYGYTF. The CDR3, as DNA: TGTGCCAGCAGCTTAGTCTCGGACAGTAGCTATGGCTACACCTTC.

This clonotype was recorded many times. The chain couples TRBV11-2 to TRBJ1-4, with D uncertain. The length of the CDR3 is 14 residues. Germline V lookup: CDR1 SGHAT, CDR2 FQNNGV. Trimming took 5 bases from V and 0 from J, leaving 7 bases between them. The CDR3 sequence is CASSPAATNEKLFF. The CDR3 nucleotides read TGTGCCAGCAGCCCGGCAGCAACTAATGAAAAACTGTTTTTT.

In this sample, this clonotype turned up many times. This sequence joins TRBV7-2 and TRBJ1-1; possibly TRBD1 for D (5 bases). The V and J ends lost 3 bases and 5 bases respectively, with 16 bases between them. Germline CDR1 and CDR2: SGHTA and FQGNSA. There are 15 residues in the CDR3. The chain's CDR3 is CASSFNNPRGTEAFF. The CDR3 DNA follows: TGTGCCAGCAGCTTTAACAATCCGCGGGGGACTGAAGCTTTCTTT.

This clonotype was found many times. This chain links TRBV29-1 with TRBJ2-7, with 8 bases fitting TRBD2. The CDR3 spans 14 residues. Germline V gene sequence: CDR1 SQVTM, CDR2 ANQGSEA. V lost 6 bases and J lost 3; bases outside the gene matches: 10. As DNA, the CDR3 is TGCAGCGTAAAGGGAGCGGGAGATCACTACGAGCAGTACTTC. Translation gives CSVKGAGDHYEQYF.